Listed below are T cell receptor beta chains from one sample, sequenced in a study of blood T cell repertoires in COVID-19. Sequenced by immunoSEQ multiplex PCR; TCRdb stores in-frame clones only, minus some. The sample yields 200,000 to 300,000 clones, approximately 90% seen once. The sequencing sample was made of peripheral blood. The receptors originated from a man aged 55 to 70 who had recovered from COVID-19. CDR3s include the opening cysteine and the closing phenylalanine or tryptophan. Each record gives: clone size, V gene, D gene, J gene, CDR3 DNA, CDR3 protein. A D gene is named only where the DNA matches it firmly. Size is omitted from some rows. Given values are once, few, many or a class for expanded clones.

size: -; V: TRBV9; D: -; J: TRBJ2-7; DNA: TGTGCCAGCAGCCAGGACACCTTCGGCGGGCAGTACTTC; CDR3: CASSQDTFGGQYF
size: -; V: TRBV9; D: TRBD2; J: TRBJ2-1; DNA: TGTGCCAGCAGCGTAGGGGCTAGCGGGGGGGCAGGCAATGAGCAGTTCTTC; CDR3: CASSVGASGGAGNEQFF
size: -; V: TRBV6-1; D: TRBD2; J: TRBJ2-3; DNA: TGTGCCAGCAGTGAAAGCGGGGGGGCCGTAGATACGCAGTATTTT; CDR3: CASSESGGAVDTQYF
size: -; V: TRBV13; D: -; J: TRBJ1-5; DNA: TGTGCCAGCAGCCCGGGACTTAATCAGCCCCAGCATTTT; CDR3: CASSPGLNQPQHF
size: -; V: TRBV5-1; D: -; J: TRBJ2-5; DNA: TGCGCCAGCAGCTTGGGACAACATCAAGAGACCCAGTACTTC; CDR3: CASSLGQHQETQYF
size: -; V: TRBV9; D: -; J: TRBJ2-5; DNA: TGTGCCAGCAGCGTAGGGGAGGGGGGACCCCTTCTGAAGACCCAGTACTTC; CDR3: CASSVGEGGPLLKTQYF
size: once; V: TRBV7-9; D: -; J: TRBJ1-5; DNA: TGTGCCAGCAGCTTGTCAGGGGACCAGCCCCAGCATTTT; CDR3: CASSLSGDQPQHF
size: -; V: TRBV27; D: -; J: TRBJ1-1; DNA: TGTGCCAGCAGGGTCGAGCGTCTGAACACTGAAGCTTTCTTT; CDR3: CASRVERLNTEAFF
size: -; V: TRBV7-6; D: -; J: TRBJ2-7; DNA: TGTGCCAGCAGCTTACAGGGGGGCGAGCAGTACTTC; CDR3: CASSLQGGEQYF
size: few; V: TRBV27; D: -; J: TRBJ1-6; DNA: TGTGCCAGCAGTCCCCGGACAGCCCAAAGTTCACCCCTCCACTTT; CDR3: CASSPRTAQSSPLHF
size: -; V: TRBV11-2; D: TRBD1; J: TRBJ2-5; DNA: TGTGCCAGCAGCTACCGGACAGGGGGCCCCTCACAAGAGACCCAGTACTTC; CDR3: CASSYRTGGPSQETQYF
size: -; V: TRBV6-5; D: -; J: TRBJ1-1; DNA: TGTGCCAGCAGGGTAGCTAACTCCGCTGATACTGAAGCTTTCTTT; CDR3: CASRVANSADTEAFF
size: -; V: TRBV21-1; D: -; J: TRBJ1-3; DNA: -; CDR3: CASSKVAGGAGNTIYF
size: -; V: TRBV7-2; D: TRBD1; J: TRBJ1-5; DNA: TGTGCCAGCAGCGGACGGACAGGGGATCAGCCCCAGCATTTT; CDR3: CASSGRTGDQPQHF
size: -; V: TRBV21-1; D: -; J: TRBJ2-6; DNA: TGTGCCAGCAGCCCAAAAACGGGAACTGGGGCCAACGTCCTGACTTTC; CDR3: CASSPKTGTGANVLTF
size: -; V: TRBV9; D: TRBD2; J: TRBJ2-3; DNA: TGTGCCAGCAGCTCACAGACTAGCGGGGTTTCAGATACGCAGTATTTT; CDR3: CASSSQTSGVSDTQYF
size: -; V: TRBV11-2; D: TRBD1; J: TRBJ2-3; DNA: TGTGCCAGCAGCTTACTCGGGACAGGGCGGGATACGCAGTATTTT; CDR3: CASSLLGTGRDTQYF
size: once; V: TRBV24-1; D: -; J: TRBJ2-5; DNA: TGTGCCACCAGTGATTTTTCAGGGTTGGAGACCCAGTACTTC; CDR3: CATSDFSGLETQYF
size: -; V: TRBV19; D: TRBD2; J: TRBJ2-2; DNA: TGTGCCAGTAGAATGGGGCCGGGACTAGTATCCGGGGAGCTGTTTTTT; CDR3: CASRMGPGLVSGELFF
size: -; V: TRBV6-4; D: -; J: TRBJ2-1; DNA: TGTGCCAGCAGTGAGGGGGGACCGAAGGTGTTCTTC; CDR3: CASSEGGPKVFF
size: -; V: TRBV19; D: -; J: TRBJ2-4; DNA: TGTGCCAGTAGTATAAGGAGCCCTCTAGCCAAAAACATTCAGTACTTC; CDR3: CASSIRSPLAKNIQYF
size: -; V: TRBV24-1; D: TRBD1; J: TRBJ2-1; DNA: TGTGCCACCAGTGATACCACCGGGACAGGGGACTACAATGAGCAGTTCTTC; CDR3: CATSDTTGTGDYNEQFF
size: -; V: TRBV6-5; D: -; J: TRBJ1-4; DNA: TGTGCCAGCAGTTACTCACAGGGAACTCATGTAAAACTGTTTTTT; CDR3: CASSYSQGTHVKLFF
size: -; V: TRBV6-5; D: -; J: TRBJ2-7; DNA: TGTGCCAGCACCCGAGGGGGGGACTACTACGAGCAGTACTTC; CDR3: CASTRGGDYYEQYF
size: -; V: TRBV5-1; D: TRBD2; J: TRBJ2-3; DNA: TGCGCCAGCAGCTTGGACCTAGCGGGGGGGCCGACAGATACGCAGTATTTT; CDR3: CASSLDLAGGPTDTQYF
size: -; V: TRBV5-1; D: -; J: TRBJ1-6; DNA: TGCGCCAGCAGCGCCGTCCTGACGGGGGCACCCCTCCACTTT; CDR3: CASSAVLTGAPLHF
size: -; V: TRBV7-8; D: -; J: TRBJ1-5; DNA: TGTGCCAGCAGCGCACTTGACAATCAGCCCCAGCATTTT; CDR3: CASSALDNQPQHF
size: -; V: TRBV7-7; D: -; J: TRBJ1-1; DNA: TGTGCCAGCAGCCCCTTCTTGGGAGGCACTGAAGCTTTCTTT; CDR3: CASSPFLGGTEAFF